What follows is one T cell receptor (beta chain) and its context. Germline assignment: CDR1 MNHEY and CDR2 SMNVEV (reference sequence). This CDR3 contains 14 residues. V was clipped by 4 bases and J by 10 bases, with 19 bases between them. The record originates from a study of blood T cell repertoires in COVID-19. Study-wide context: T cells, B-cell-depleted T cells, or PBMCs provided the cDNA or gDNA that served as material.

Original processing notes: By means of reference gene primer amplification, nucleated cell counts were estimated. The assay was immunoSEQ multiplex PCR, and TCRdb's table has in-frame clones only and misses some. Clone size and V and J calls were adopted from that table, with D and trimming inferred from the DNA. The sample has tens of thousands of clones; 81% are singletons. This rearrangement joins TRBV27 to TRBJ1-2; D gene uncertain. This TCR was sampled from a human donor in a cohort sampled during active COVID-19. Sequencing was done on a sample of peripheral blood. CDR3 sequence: CASSSLGPLNFYTF. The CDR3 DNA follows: TGTGCCAGCAGTTCCTTGGGCCCACTGAATTTCTACACCTTC.